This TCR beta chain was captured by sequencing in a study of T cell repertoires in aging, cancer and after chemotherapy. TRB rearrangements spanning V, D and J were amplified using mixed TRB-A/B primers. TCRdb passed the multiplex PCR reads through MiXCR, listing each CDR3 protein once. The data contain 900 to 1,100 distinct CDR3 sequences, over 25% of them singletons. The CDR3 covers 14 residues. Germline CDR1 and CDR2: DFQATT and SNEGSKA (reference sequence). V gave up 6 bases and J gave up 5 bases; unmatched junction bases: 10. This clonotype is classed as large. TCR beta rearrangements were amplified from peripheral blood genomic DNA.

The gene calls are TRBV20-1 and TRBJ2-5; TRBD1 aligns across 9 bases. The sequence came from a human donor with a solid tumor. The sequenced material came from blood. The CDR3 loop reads CSARTGEEGETQYF. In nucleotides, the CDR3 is TGCAGTGCAAGGACAGGGGAGGAGGGGGAGACCCAGTACTTC.